The TCR beta chain described here comes from a study of shared clonotypes between healthy human individuals. Overall study context: Used for every donor were three CD4 naive, three CD4 memory, two CD8 naive and one CD8 memory plate. Study-level findings and limits: Estimated clonotype richness was generally higher in naive than memory subsets.

TCRdb keeps only in-frame clones here, not all; method: immunoSEQ multiplex PCR. Of over a million clones in the sample, around three quarters are singletons; the top ten hold 0.5% to 0.65%. On this clone: Its antigen is still unknown. Distinct nucleotide sequences in the sample also encode this CDR3.

Everyone who donated was a Caucasian adult who lived in Nashville, Tennessee. The CDR3 is 16 residues long. V lost 1 base to trimming and J lost 0 bases, with 11 bases between them. Per the germline V gene, CDR1 is SGHVS and CDR2 is FQNEAQ. Sequenced: memory CD4+ T cells from PBMCs. Subset of the sample: CD45RA-negative fraction. The V call is TRBV7-8, the J call TRBJ2-3; a possible D gene is TRBD2 (6 bases). This TCR was sampled from a man aged 18-30 years in good health. Some clones in this sample may be carry-over from other donors' samples. CDR3 amino acids: CASSLVGGPSTDTQYF. The CDR3 DNA reads TGTGCCAGCAGCTTAGTGGGAGGCCCTAGCACAGATACGCAGTATTTT.